This passage covers 13 T cell receptor beta chains from one sample sequenced in a study of T cells in Graves' hyperthyroidism and ophthalmopathy. Amplified TCR beta CDR3 regions came from RNA transcripts. The primer set for the first-round RT-PCR of the TCR CDR3 was HTBI. Each CDR3 protein is one row after TCRdb ran MiXCR on the multiplex PCR reads. The table shows roughly 380,000 distinct CDR3 sequences, with roughly 13% occurring only once. Source material: blood. These receptors all come from a woman aged 60 to 75 with Graves' hyperthyroidism.

This clonotype has a handful of counts. V is TRBV24-1 and J is TRBJ2-5; 11 positions match TRBD1. Germline V gene sequence: CDR1 KGHDR, CDR2 SFDVKD. Trimming removed 3 bases from V and 1 base from J; junction bases left unmatched: 3. The CDR3 is 16 amino acids. Here the CDR3 DNA reads TGTGCCACCAGTGATACGGGACAGGGGGGCCAAGAGACCCAGTACTTC. Translation: CATSDTGQGGQETQYF.

Turning to this clonotype: One base away lies a much larger clone, so this may be a sequencing read error. Without the conserved terminal phenylalanine or tryptophan, this CDR3 likely stems from a read error. The rearrangement joins TRBV11-2 to TRBJ2-1, with D maybe TRBD1 (5 bases). CDR1 and CDR2 (germline): SGHAT, FQNNGV. Trimming took 11 bases from V and 0 from J, leaving 14 bases between them. The CDR3 covers 14 residues. CDR3 region: CAWSSGPSYNEQFL. CDR3 nucleotides: TGTGCCTGGAGTTCAGGGCCCTCCTACAATGAGCAGTTCCTC.

For this clonotype: A much larger clone lies one base from this, so it may be a read error. The chain employs TRBV27 and TRBJ2-3, with 10 positions matching TRBD1. Matching the DNA end better, TRBJ1-5 makes the J call doubtful. Germline V gene data show CDR1 as MNHEY and CDR2 as SMNVEV (reference sequence). The CDR3 is made up of 15 amino acids. The chain's CDR3 is CASSRQGARTDTQHF. The CDR3 nucleotides read TGTGCCAGCAGTCGACAGGGGGCGCGAACAGATACGCAGCATTTT.

This clonotype turned up a few times. The rearrangement links TRBV20-1 to TRBJ2-3, with D possibly matching TRBD1 (5 bases). This CDR3 region has 15 residues. Germline values: CDR1 DFQATT, CDR2 SNEGSKA (reference sequence). Trimming removed 3 bases at V and 2 bases at J, with 15 bases between. The CDR3 nucleotides are TGCAGTGCTAGGGCTGGCAGGGAAACCACAGATACGCAGTATTTT. This codes for CSARAGRETTDTQYF.

The sample holds many counts of this clonotype. The chain uses TRBV12-3 or TRBV12-4 and TRBJ2-7; no clear D gene. This CDR3 has 16 residues. V gave up 1 base and J gave up 1 base, with 14 bases separating them. The CDR3 here is CASSLGWGMVSYEQYF. The CDR3, as DNA: TGTGCCAGCAGTTTAGGGTGGGGAATGGTATCCTACGAGCAGTACTTC.

This clonotype was recorded many times. The chain links TRBV3-1 to TRBJ1-1, with a weak D call TRBD1 (6 bases). Trimming removed 3 bases at V and 5 bases at J, with 16 bases between. Germline CDR1 LGHDT, CDR2 YNNKEL (reference sequence). CDR3 length: 15 residues. The CDR3 DNA follows: TGTGCCAGCAGCCAGAGATCCTCAGGGGATACTGAAGCTTTCTTT. Translated, it gives CASSQRSSGDTEAFF.

There are many counts of this clonotype. V is TRBV11-2 and J is TRBJ2-1, with D unresolved. The germline V and J ends were trimmed by 1 base and 4 bases, with 11 bases remaining between them. This CDR3 is built from 15 residues. CDR1 and CDR2 (germline): SGHAT, FQNNGV. Written as DNA, the CDR3 is TGTGCCAGCAGCTTAGGAGCGACACCTTACAATGAGCAGTTCTTC. Translation: CASSLGATPYNEQFF.

V is TRBV3-1 and J is TRBJ2-1; 10 bases match TRBD2. Germline V lookup: CDR1 LGHDT, CDR2 YNNKEL (reference sequence). The CDR3 has 18 residues. V lost 0 bases, J lost 5 bases, and 10 bases stayed unmatched. The CDR3 spells CASSQEPTAGGMNNEQFF. DNA of the CDR3: TGTGCCAGCAGCCAAGAACCGACAGCGGGAGGGATGAACAATGAGCAGTTCTTC.

This clonotype was recorded at least ten times. This chain joins TRBV11-3 and TRBJ1-1; TRBD1 aligns across 8 bases. The CDR3 sequence is 14 residues long. Germline CDR1 is SGHNT and CDR2 is YENEEA. V shed 6 bases and J 4 bases; nucleotides not matched to a gene: 7. The CDR3 bases are TGTGCCAGCAGGCAGGGGGCTAGCAGCACTGAAGCTTTCTTT. The encoded protein is CASRQGASSTEAFF.

This clonotype was counted ten times or more. The chain uses TRBV7-3 and TRBJ2-1; D gene ambiguous. CDR1 and CDR2 (germline): SGHTA, FQGTGA. Trimming left V 1 base short and J 9 bases short, with 16 bases between. The CDR3 is 15 residues long. The DNA of the CDR3 is TGTGCCAGCAGCTTAATGACCTCCGCCGACGGTGAGCAGTTCTTC. It codes for CASSLMTSADGEQFF.

Many counts were recorded for this clonotype. The gene calls are TRBV20-1 and TRBJ2-7, with TRBD2 identical over 11 bases. The CDR3 runs to 14 residues. Germline V CDR1 and CDR2: DFQATT, SNEGSKA (reference sequence). Trimming cost V 5 bases and J 2 bases; bases outside gene matches: 5. CDR3: CSARTSGSTYEQYF. Written as DNA, the CDR3 is TGCAGTGCTCGTACTAGCGGGAGCACCTACGAGCAGTACTTC.

This clonotype was counted at least ten times. One junction end does not reproduce the germline sequence, and a read error may be involved. The chain is built from TRBV28 and TRBJ1-1; D perhaps matches TRBD1 (6 bases). From germline, CDR1 is MDHEN and CDR2 SYDVKM. The CDR3 is 12 residues long. CDR3 coding DNA: TGTGCCAGCAGTTTTCGGCGGACAGAAGCTTTTTTT. This codes for CASSFRRTEAFF.

This clonotype occurred a few times. This chain uses TRBV9 with TRBJ2-7; 7 bases fit TRBD1. V dropped 3 bases and J dropped 2; count of bases not matched to a gene: 8. CDR1 is SGDLS and CDR2 is YYNGEE in the germline V gene. The CDR3 is 15 residues long. CDR3 bases: TGTGCCAGCAGCGGGCACGGGACAGTTCCCTACGAGCAGTACTTC. Encoded protein: CASSGHGTVPYEQYF.